These 17 T cell receptor beta chains share one sample of origin, sequenced in a study of blood T cell repertoires in COVID-19. The method was immunoSEQ multiplex PCR; TCRdb's version includes in-frame clones alone and lacks a portion of them. The table records 300,000 to 450,000 clones, approximately 87% of them present only once. The material sequenced was peripheral blood. Receptors were obtained from a woman aged 55-69 years with COVID-19, enrolled during active disease.

This chain joins TRBV6-2 or TRBV6-3 and TRBJ1-5; TRBD1 matches at 8 bases. The CDR3 has 17 residues. Trimming took 5 bases from V and 4 from J; bases not matched to a gene: 13. The germline V gene encodes CDR1 MNHEY and CDR2 SVGEGT. CDR3 sequence (DNA): TGTGCCAGCAGTCCAGCAGGGGGCCAACCCCAAAATCAGCCCCAGCATTTT. Its translation: CASSPAGGQPQNQPQHF.

The chain joins TRBV28 to TRBJ2-7; 7 bases are shared with TRBD2. The CDR3 has 14 residues. The V gene's germline CDR1 is MDHEN and CDR2 SYDVKM. The V gene end was trimmed by 5 bases and the J gene end by 5 bases; junction bases not matched to a gene: 9. Here the CDR3 DNA reads TGTGCCAGCAGTCGCGGGGGATCGATGAACGAGCAGTACTTC. Translating gives CASSRGGSMNEQYF.

This sequence joins TRBV2 and TRBJ1-5, with D possibly being TRBD1 (6 bases). V was cut by 4 bases and J by 4 bases, with 17 bases left in between. The CDR3 spans 16 residues. Germline V lookup: CDR1 SNHLY, CDR2 FYNNEI. CDR3 DNA sequence: TGTGCCAGCAGTGCTAGATTACGGACAGAGAATCAGCCCCAGCATTTT. Translated, it gives CASSARLRTENQPQHF.

V is TRBV6-5 and J is TRBJ1-2, with D perhaps matching TRBD1 (6 bases). Germline CDR1 MNHEY, CDR2 SVGAGI. The CDR3 contains 14 residues. V was clipped by 6 bases and J by 8 bases, with 19 bases between them. In DNA form, the CDR3 reads TGTGCCAGCAGCCTAAACAGGGATTGGGGAGGCTACACCTTC. Translation: CASSLNRDWGGYTF.

The rearrangement uses TRBV6-1 and TRBJ2-2; 14 nucleotides line up with TRBD2. Germline V gives CDR1 MNHNS, CDR2 SASEGT. The CDR3 loop spans 19 amino acids. V dropped 2 bases and J dropped 1; count of bases not matched to a gene: 6. The CDR3 DNA is TGTGCCAGCAGTGAACCACGACTAGCGGGGGGGCGGAACACCGGGGAGCTGTTTTTT. Its protein product is CASSEPRLAGGRNTGELFF.

The chain employs TRBV7-9 and TRBJ2-7; 7 positions match TRBD1. The CDR3 runs 15 residues. Trimming at V came to 6 bases and at J to 2 bases, leaving 10 bases not matched to a gene. Germline lookup yields CDR1 SEHNR and CDR2 FQNEAQ (reference sequence). Here the CDR3 reads CASSSRQGDPYEQYF. The CDR3, as DNA: TGTGCCAGCAGTTCCCGACAGGGAGATCCCTACGAGCAGTACTTC.

This rearrangement joins TRBV28 to TRBJ1-4; the D is unclear. V was trimmed by 2 bases and J by 7 bases, leaving 14 bases between them. The CDR3 is 15 residues long. The germline CDR1 and CDR2 sequences are MDHEN and SYDVKM. This chain's CDR3 is CASSLDLIRVEKLFF. The CDR3 DNA is TGTGCCAGCAGTTTAGACTTAATACGGGTTGAAAAACTGTTTTTT.

This chain links TRBV5-1 with TRBJ1-2; D gene uncertain. The CDR3 is made up of 15 amino acids. Trimming removed 0 bases from V and 1 base from J, with 10 bases in between. CDR1 is SGHRS and CDR2 is YFSETQ in the germline V gene. The CDR3 loop reads CASSLVAGLNYGYTF. The CDR3 region has the DNA TGCGCCAGCAGCTTGGTTGCAGGTCTTAACTATGGCTACACCTTC.

This clone was counted once. The chain carries TRBV30 and TRBJ2-7, with 8 nucleotides matching TRBD1. Germline V lookup: CDR1 GTSNPN, CDR2 SVGIG (reference sequence). The ends lost 2 bases at V and 0 bases at J; junction bases unmatched: 9. The CDR3 extends over 16 amino acids. The CDR3 DNA reads TGTGCCTGGAGTCGACGCCTAGACAGGGGCTCCTACGAGCAGTACTTC. Translated, it gives CAWSRRLDRGSYEQYF.

The V gene is TRBV6-2 or TRBV6-3, the J gene TRBJ1-6; the match to TRBD1 covers 8 bases. Germline assignment: CDR1 MNHEY and CDR2 SVGEGT. Losses at the gene ends were 4 bases for V and 6 bases for J; bases not matched to a gene: 8. This CDR3 spans 16 amino acids. CDR3 nucleotides: TGTGCCAGCAGTTGGCCGGGACAGGCACCTAATTCACCCCTCCACTTT. Protein product: CASSWPGQAPNSPLHF.

The chain has TRBV7-9 and TRBJ2-7, with a weak D call TRBD2 (5 bases). This CDR3 has 16 residues. Germline V gene sequence: CDR1 SEHNR, CDR2 FQNEAQ (reference sequence). Trimming cost V 1 base and J 0 bases, with 13 bases left between them. Here the CDR3 reads CASSLVQRSSSYEQYF. CDR3 DNA: TGTGCCAGCAGCTTAGTCCAGCGGTCAAGCTCCTACGAGCAGTACTTC.

The genes are TRBV24-1 and TRBJ2-3; 9 positions match TRBD2. V was clipped by 7 bases and J by 2 bases; unmatched bases: 3. Germline V CDR1 and CDR2: KGHDR, SFDVKD. This CDR3 comprises 14 residues. The CDR3: CATRSGLATDTQYF. CDR3 in DNA: TGTGCCACCAGATCGGGACTAGCCACAGATACGCAGTATTTT.

The chain couples TRBV28 to TRBJ2-7; 7 bases are a match to TRBD2. From germline, CDR1 is MDHEN and CDR2 SYDVKM. CDR3 size: 14 residues. The junction had 4 bases not matched to a gene; V was cut back by 5 bases and J by 0 bases. As DNA, the CDR3 is TGTGCCAGCAGTCGGGGAGGGAGCTCCTACGAGCAGTACTTC. It encodes CASSRGGSSYEQYF.

The rearrangement joins TRBV7-2 to TRBJ2-7; 7 bases line up with TRBD2. V lost 3 bases, J lost 6 bases, and 8 bases stayed unmatched. The germline V gene has CDR1 SGHTA and CDR2 FQGNSA. This CDR3 has 14 amino acids. The CDR3, as DNA: TGTGCCAGCAGCTTCATCGGGGGGATCGGCGAGCAGTACTTC. This gives the protein CASSFIGGIGEQYF.

V is TRBV7-2 and J is TRBJ1-5, with 11 bases lining up with TRBD1. CDR3 length equals 14 residues. The junction had 4 bases not matched to a gene; V was cut back by 5 bases and J by 7 bases. CDR1 and CDR2 from the germline V gene are SGHTA and FQGNSA. The chain's CDR3 is CASSPGQGGQPQHF. The DNA for the CDR3 is TGTGCCAGCAGCCCGGGACAGGGGGGGCAGCCCCAGCATTTT.

The CDR3 DNA sequence: TGTGCCAGCAGCCAAGGATACAGATTGAACACTGAAGCTTTCTTT. Encoded protein: CASSQGYRLNTEAFF. The chain is built from TRBV14 and TRBJ1-1; D call uncertain. Germline lookup yields CDR1 SGHDN and CDR2 FVKESK. Trimming removed 1 base from V and 0 bases from J, with 9 bases in between. This CDR3 comprises 15 residues. Full variable domain (missing parts from reference TRBV14 and TRBJ1-1): EAGVTQFPSHSVIEKGQTVTLRCDPISGHDNLYWYRRVMGKEIKFLLHFVKESKQDESGMPNNRFLAERTGGTYSTLKVQPAELEDSGVYFCASSQGYRLNTEAFFGQGTRLTVV.

On this clone itself: Relative to the germline gene, one junction end is altered; a read error may explain this. This sequence joins TRBV6-1 and TRBJ2-1; 7 bases are a match to TRBD1. This CDR3 has 16 amino acids. Germline V gene data show CDR1 as MNHNS and CDR2 as SASEGT. CDR3 sequence reads: CASREGGRRSYNEQFF. CDR3 bases: TGTGCCAGCAGGGAAGGGGGCCGCCGCTCCTACAATGAGCAGTTCTTC.